This is a list of T cell receptor beta chains from one sample in a study of blood T cell repertoires in COVID-19. Only in-frame clones appear in the TCRdb table, and some are missing; sequencing was by immunoSEQ multiplex PCR. Of a few hundred thousand clones listed, 80% to 90% are singletons. The sequenced sample was PBMCs or T cells enriched from blood (not recorded which). The receptor source for this set is a woman between 45 and 65 years old who had recovered from COVID-19. The CDR3 runs from the conserved cysteine through the conserved F or W. A D gene is named only where the DNA matches it firmly. Clone size appears in some rows only: once, few, many, or a class for an expanded clone.

CDR3 protein	CDR3 DNA	clone size	D gene	V gene	J gene
CASSKGVMNTEAFF	TGTGCCAGCTCAAAAGGAGTAATGAACACTGAAGCTTTCTTT	NA	NA	TRBV7-9	TRBJ1-1
CASRREGAFYGYTF	TGTGCCAGCCGACGAGAGGGAGCCTTCTATGGCTACACCTTC	few	NA	TRBV2	TRBJ1-2
CASGSVSGNTIYF	TGTGCCTCGGGGAGCGTCTCTGGAAACACCATATATTTT	NA	NA	TRBV6-5	TRBJ1-3
CASTLMNTEAFF	TGTGCCAGCACCCTAATGAACACTGAAGCTTTCTTT	NA	NA	TRBV12-3/TRBV12-4	TRBJ1-1
CASSFGKTGLTYEQYF	TGCGCCAGCAGCTTCGGAAAGACAGGGCTAACCTACGAGCAGTACTTC	NA	TRBD1	TRBV5-1	TRBJ2-7
CASSIRRAAEQYF	TGTGCCAGTAGTATTAGGAGGGCAGCCGAGCAGTACTTC	NA	NA	TRBV19	TRBJ2-7
CASSYETGSYEQYF	TGTGCCAGCAGCTATGAGACAGGGTCCTACGAGCAGTACTTC	NA	TRBD1	TRBV5-6	TRBJ2-7
CASSRGLNQPQHF	TGTGCCAGCAGCAGGGGCCTCAATCAGCCCCAGCATTTT	NA	NA	TRBV5-8	TRBJ1-5
CASSFGTDTQYF	TGTGCCAGCAGCTTCGGGACAGATACGCAGTATTTT	NA	NA	TRBV7-9	TRBJ2-3
CASSLGIAGSEPQHF	TGCGCCAGCAGCTTGGGGATCGCAGGTTCTGAGCCCCAGCATTTT	NA	NA	TRBV5-1	TRBJ1-5
CASSSFPGVSEQYF	TGTGCCAGCAGCTCGTTCCCCGGGGTTTCGGAGCAGTACTTC	NA	NA	TRBV5-6	TRBJ2-7
CASSPTRPQRTSGSDEQFF	TGTGCCAGCTCACCTACTCGCCCACAGAGGACTAGCGGGAGCGATGAGCAGTTCTTC	few	TRBD2	TRBV18	TRBJ2-1
CASSKGSSYNEQFF	TGTGCCAGCAGCAAAGGGAGCTCCTACAATGAGCAGTTCTTC	NA	NA	TRBV21-1	TRBJ2-1
CATSEGQGNLQETQYF	TGTGCCACCAGTGAGGGACAGGGCAATTTACAAGAGACCCAGTACTTC	NA	TRBD1	TRBV24-1	TRBJ2-5
CASSLLDRMNTEAFF	TGTGCCAGCAGTTTGCTTGACAGGATGAACACTGAAGCTTTCTTT	NA	NA	TRBV28	TRBJ1-1
CASSLGQGYITEAFF	TGTGCCAGCAGCTTGGGACAGGGCTATATCACTGAAGCTTTCTTT	NA	TRBD1	TRBV5-4	TRBJ1-1
CASSPSPGNTIYF	TGTGCCAGCAGCCCCTCCCCTGGAAACACCATATATTTT	once	NA	TRBV9	TRBJ1-3
CASSPFDSSLIYNEQFF	TGTGCCAGCTCACCCTTTGACTCTTCTCTTATCTACAATGAGCAGTTCTTC	NA	NA	TRBV18	TRBJ2-1
CASSLALAYEQYF	TGTGCCAGCAGCTTGGCGCTCGCGTACGAGCAGTACTTC	NA	NA	TRBV5-6	TRBJ2-7
CASSYGLEATPLHF	TGTGCCAGCAGTTACGGCCTGGAGGCTACACCCCTCCACTTT	NA	NA	TRBV6-5	TRBJ1-6
CASSLVVGMNTEAFF	TGTGCCAGCAGCTTAGTAGTCGGTATGAACACTGAAGCTTTCTTT	NA	NA	TRBV7-2	TRBJ1-1
CASSARGIGYGYTF	TGCGCCAGCAGCGCCCGGGGAATCGGCTATGGCTACACCTTC	NA	NA	TRBV5-1	TRBJ1-2
CASSPAGTGQPQHF	TGTGCCAGCAGTCCAGCCGGGACTGGCCAGCCCCAGCATTTT	NA	NA	TRBV27	TRBJ1-5
CATSRSPGQVVGEKLFF	TGTGCCACCAGCAGATCTCCGGGACAGGTAGTAGGCGAAAAACTGTTTTTT	NA	TRBD1	TRBV15	TRBJ1-4
CASSLREYHTEAFF	TGTGCCAGCAGCTTGCGGGAATACCACACTGAAGCTTTCTTT	NA	NA	TRBV5-4	TRBJ1-1
CASGETSGNEQFF	TGTGCCAGCGGGGAGACTAGCGGCAATGAGCAGTTCTTC	once	TRBD2	TRBV2	TRBJ2-1
CASSPITVGTVNSPLHF	TGTGCCAGCTCACCAATTACCGTTGGGACAGTCAATTCACCCCTCCACTTT	NA	TRBD1	TRBV18	TRBJ1-6
CASSSFYEQYF	TGCGCCAGCAGCTCCTTCTACGAGCAGTACTTC	once	NA	TRBV5-1	TRBJ2-7
CASSLLGQGPGEQYF	TGCGCCAGCAGCTTGTTGGGACAGGGCCCCGGCGAGCAGTACTTC	NA	TRBD1	TRBV5-1	TRBJ2-7
CASSRGQGEVETQYF	TGTGCCAGCAGTCGCGGACAGGGAGAAGTGGAGACCCAGTACTTC	once	TRBD1	TRBV28	TRBJ2-5
CASSDSYSNQPQHF	TGTGCCAGCAGTGACTCTTATAGCAATCAGCCCCAGCATTTT	NA	NA	TRBV6-4	TRBJ1-5
CASTGVRDRNEKLFF	TGTGCCAGCACGGGGGTTCGGGACAGAAATGAAAAACTGTTTTTT	NA	TRBD1	TRBV19	TRBJ1-4
CASSPQGHQNTEAFF	TGTGCCAGTAGTCCCCAGGGACATCAGAACACTGAAGCTTTCTTT	once	NA	TRBV19	TRBJ1-1
CASSAAGQVVQPQHF	TGTGCCAGCAGTGCAGCGGGACAGGTAGTCCAGCCCCAGCATTTT	NA	TRBD1	TRBV28	TRBJ1-5
CSATLQRQYF	TGCAGTGCTACACTCCAACGTCAGTACTTC	NA	NA	TRBV20-1	TRBJ2-4
CASSLWAEGEQYF	TGTGCCAGCAGTTTATGGGCGGAGGGCGAGCAGTACTTC	NA	NA	TRBV27	TRBJ2-7
CASSPGDSYNEQFF	TGTGCCAGCAGTCCGGGGGACAGCTACAATGAGCAGTTCTTC	NA	NA	TRBV28	TRBJ2-1
CATSDFGGPSNQPQHF	TGTGCCACCAGTGATTTCGGGGGGCCGAGCAATCAGCCCCAGCATTTT	NA	NA	TRBV24-1	TRBJ1-5
CASSVGLAGEQYF	TGTGCCAGTAGTGTTGGACTAGCGGGAGAGCAGTACTTC	NA	TRBD2	TRBV19	TRBJ2-7
CASSYTGNQPQHF	TGTGCCAGCAGTTATACAGGGAATCAGCCCCAGCATTTT	NA	NA	TRBV27	TRBJ1-5
CASSEVTGGYTF	TGTGCCAGCAGTGAAGTCACGGGAGGCTACACCTTC	NA	NA	TRBV2	TRBJ1-2
CASSRYGVMRSEQYF	TGTGCCAGCAGCAGATACGGGGTCATGCGGAGCGAGCAGTACTTC	NA	NA	TRBV5-6	TRBJ2-7
CASSHQTQNEKLFF	TGTGCCAGCAGCCACCAGACACAGAATGAAAAACTGTTTTTT	NA	NA	TRBV3-1/TRBV3-2	TRBJ1-4
CASNQGAYEQYF	TGTGCCAGCAACCAGGGCGCCTACGAGCAGTACTTC	NA	NA	TRBV28	TRBJ2-7
CASTALVSTDTQYF	TGTGCCAGCACGGCGCTAGTGAGCACAGATACGCAGTATTTT	NA	NA	TRBV2	TRBJ2-3
CASSLEGSGGLTYNEQFF	TGTGCCAGCAGTTTAGAGGGTAGCGGGGGTTTAACCTACAATGAGCAGTTCTTC	NA	TRBD2	TRBV27	TRBJ2-1
CASSSSARITRGKYF	TGTGCCAGCAGTTCGTCAGCCAGGATTACCCGCGGGAAGTACTTC	NA	NA	TRBV28	TRBJ2-7
CASSPGLAVKETQYF	TGTGCCAGCTCTCCCGGACTAGCGGTAAAAGAGACCCAGTACTTC	NA	TRBD2	TRBV18	TRBJ2-5
CASSLLTGVGANVLTF	TGCGCCAGCAGCTTACTAACAGGGGTTGGGGCCAACGTCCTGACTTTC	NA	TRBD1	TRBV5-1	TRBJ2-6
CASSYVTGNTEAFF	TGTGCCAGCAGTTACGTCACAGGCAACACTGAAGCTTTCTTT	NA	NA	TRBV6-5	TRBJ1-1
CATGGPGGNEQFF	TGCGCCACCGGGGGTCCAGGGGGTAATGAGCAGTTCTTC	NA	NA	TRBV10-1	TRBJ2-1
CASSYSGLSTEAFF	TGTGCCAGCAGTTACTCGGGACTGAGCACTGAAGCTTTCTTT	NA	NA	TRBV6-5	TRBJ1-1
CASSFSGTGLYNEQFF	TGCGCCAGCAGCTTCTCCGGGACAGGGCTCTACAATGAGCAGTTCTTC	NA	TRBD1	TRBV5-1	TRBJ2-1
CASSKRRGRWGEQFF	TGTGCCAGCAGCAAAAGGCGCGGGAGATGGGGTGAGCAGTTCTTC	NA	NA	TRBV21-1	TRBJ2-1
CASSLARGRMGYGYTF	TGTGCCAGCAGCTTAGCGCGGGGGCGCATGGGCTATGGCTACACCTTC	NA	NA	TRBV7-9	TRBJ1-2
CASREGGSGNTIYF	TGTGCCAGTAGAGAGGGCGGTTCTGGAAACACCATATATTTT	NA	NA	TRBV19	TRBJ1-3
CASSRQGAARGYTF	TGTGCCAGCAGCCGACAGGGGGCTGCGAGAGGCTACACCTTC	NA	TRBD1	TRBV28	TRBJ1-2
CASSLSEGRYEQYF	TGTGCCAGCAGCTTATCGGAGGGCCGCTACGAGCAGTACTTC	NA	NA	TRBV7-9	TRBJ2-7
CASTGQGGQPQHF	TGTGCCAGCACCGGACAGGGCGGCCAGCCCCAGCATTTT	NA	TRBD1	TRBV12-3/TRBV12-4	TRBJ1-5
CASSLRTGGNTEAFF	TGTGCCAGCAGCCTCCGGACAGGGGGGAACACTGAAGCTTTCTTT	once	TRBD1	TRBV11-2	TRBJ1-1